This T cell receptor (beta chain) was captured in a study of response to subunit inactivated influenza vaccine. General study findings and limits: Every seasonal influenza vaccination brings in few new T cells, the authors suggested.

TCRdb called the RT-PCR reads again in MiXCR, with one record for every CDR3 protein. This sample has under 950,000 distinct CDR3 sequences, with around 20% found just once. Germline V gene lookup returns CDR1 MDHEN and CDR2 SYDVKM. The germline V and J ends were trimmed by 1 base and 4 bases, with 11 bases remaining between them. The CDR3 loop spans 15 amino acids. The table lists this clonotype with a few counts. Its cognate antigen is unknown. The chain couples TRBV28 to TRBJ1-5; D gene ambiguous. The sequence came from a man aged 50 or older who received an inactivated influenza vaccine. The sequences come from PBMCs from blood, collected 4 to 6 days after vaccination. The CDR3 loop reads CASSLYGEMNQPQHF. The CDR3 bases are TGTGCCAGCAGTTTATACGGGGAGATGAATCAGCCCCAGCATTTT.